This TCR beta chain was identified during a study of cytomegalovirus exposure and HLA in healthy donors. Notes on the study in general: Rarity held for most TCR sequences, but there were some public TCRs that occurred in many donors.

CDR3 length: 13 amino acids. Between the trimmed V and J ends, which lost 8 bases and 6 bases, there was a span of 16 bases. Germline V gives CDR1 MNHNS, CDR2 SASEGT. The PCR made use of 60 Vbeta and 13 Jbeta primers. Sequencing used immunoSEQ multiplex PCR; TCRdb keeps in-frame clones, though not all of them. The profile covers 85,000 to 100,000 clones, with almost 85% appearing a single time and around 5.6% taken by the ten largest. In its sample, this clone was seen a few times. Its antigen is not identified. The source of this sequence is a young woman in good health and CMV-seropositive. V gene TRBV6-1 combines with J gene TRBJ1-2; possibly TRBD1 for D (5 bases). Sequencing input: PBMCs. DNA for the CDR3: TGTGCCAGCGGGGGGTGGGAGGTTGATGGCTACACCTTC. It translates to CASGGWEVDGYTF.